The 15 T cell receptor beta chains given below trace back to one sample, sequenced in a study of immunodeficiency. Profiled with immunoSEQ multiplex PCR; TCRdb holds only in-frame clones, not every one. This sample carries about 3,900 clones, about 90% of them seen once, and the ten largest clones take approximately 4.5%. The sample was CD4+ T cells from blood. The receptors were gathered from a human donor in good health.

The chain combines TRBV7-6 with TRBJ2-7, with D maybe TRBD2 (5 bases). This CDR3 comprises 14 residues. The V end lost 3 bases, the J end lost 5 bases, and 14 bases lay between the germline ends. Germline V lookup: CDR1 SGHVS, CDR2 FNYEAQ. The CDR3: CASSFGEGVHEQYF. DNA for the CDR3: TGTGCCAGCAGCTTCGGTGAGGGAGTCCACGAGCAGTACTTC.

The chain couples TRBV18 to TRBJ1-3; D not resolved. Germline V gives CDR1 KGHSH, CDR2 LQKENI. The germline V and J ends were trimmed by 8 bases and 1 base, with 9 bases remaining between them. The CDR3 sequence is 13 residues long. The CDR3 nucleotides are TGTGCCAGCCTCCGGGATTCTGGAAACACCATATATTTT. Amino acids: CASLRDSGNTIYF.

The CDR3: CAISESTNRGLQYF. CDR3 sequence (DNA): TGTGCCATCAGTGAGTCGACGAACCGGGGGTTGCAGTACTTC. The V and J genes are TRBV10-3 and TRBJ2-7, with a tentative D call TRBD2 (6 bases). This CDR3 is built from 14 residues. The germline V and J ends were trimmed by 0 bases and 9 bases, with 15 bases remaining between them. From germline, CDR1 is ENHRY and CDR2 SYGVKD.

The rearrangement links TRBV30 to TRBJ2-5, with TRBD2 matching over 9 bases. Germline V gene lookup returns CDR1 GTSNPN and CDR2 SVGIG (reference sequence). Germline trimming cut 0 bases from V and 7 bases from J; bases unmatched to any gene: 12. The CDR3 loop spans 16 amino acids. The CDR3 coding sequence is TGTGCCTGGAGTGTAATGTTAGCGGGAGCTTCGGGGACCCAGTACTTC. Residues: CAWSVMLAGASGTQYF.

The CDR3 region has the DNA TGTGCCGGGGCAACAGTGTTTTTGAGCACTGAAGCTTTCTTT. Translating it yields CAGATVFLSTEAFF. The V and J genes are TRBV30 and TRBJ1-1, with a possible D match to TRBD1 (5 bases). V was pared by 8 bases and J by 4 bases, with 20 bases between. The V gene's germline CDR1 is GTSNPN and CDR2 SVGIG (reference sequence). CDR3 length: 14 amino acids.

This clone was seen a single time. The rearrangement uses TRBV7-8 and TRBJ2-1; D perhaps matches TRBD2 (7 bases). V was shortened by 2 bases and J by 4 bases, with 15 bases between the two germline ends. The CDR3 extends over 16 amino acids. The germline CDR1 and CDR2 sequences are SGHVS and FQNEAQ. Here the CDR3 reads CASSLLKGGRYNEQFF. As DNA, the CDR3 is TGTGCCAGCAGCTTACTGAAGGGGGGGAGGTACAATGAGCAGTTCTTC. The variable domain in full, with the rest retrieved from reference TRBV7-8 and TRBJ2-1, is GAGVSQSPRYKVAKRGQDVALRCDPISGHVSLFWYQQALGQGPEFLTYFQNEAQLDKSGLPSDRFFAERPEGSVSTLKIQRTQQEDSAVYLCASSLLKGGRYNEQFFGPGTRLTVL.

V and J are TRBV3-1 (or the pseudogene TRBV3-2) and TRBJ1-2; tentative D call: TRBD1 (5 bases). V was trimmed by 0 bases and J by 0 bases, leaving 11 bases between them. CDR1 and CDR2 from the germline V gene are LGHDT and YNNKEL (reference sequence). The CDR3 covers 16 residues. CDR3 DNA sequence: TGTGCCAGCAGCCAAGAAGGGGCAGAAGCTAACTATGGCTACACCTTC. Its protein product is CASSQEGAEANYGYTF.

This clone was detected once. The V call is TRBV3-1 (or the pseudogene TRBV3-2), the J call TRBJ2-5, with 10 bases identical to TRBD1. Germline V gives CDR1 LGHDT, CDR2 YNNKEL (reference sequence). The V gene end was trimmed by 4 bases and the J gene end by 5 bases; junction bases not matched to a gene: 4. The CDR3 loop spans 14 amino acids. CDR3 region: CASSRDRGMETQYF. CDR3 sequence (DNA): TGTGCCAGCAGCCGGGACAGGGGTATGGAGACCCAGTACTTC.

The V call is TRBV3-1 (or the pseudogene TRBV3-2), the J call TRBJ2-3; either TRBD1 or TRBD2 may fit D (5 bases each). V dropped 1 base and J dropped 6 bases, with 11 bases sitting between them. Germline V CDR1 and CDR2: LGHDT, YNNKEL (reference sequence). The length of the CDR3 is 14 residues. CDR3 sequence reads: CASSQAGRLDTQYF. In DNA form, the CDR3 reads TGTGCCAGCAGCCAAGCGGGGCGCCTGGATACGCAGTATTTT.

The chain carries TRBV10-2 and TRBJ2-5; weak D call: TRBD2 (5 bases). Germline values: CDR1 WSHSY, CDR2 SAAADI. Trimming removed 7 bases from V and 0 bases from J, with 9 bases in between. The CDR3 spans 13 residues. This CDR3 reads CASKTLDQETQYF. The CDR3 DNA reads TGCGCCAGCAAAACACTAGACCAAGAGACCCAGTACTTC.

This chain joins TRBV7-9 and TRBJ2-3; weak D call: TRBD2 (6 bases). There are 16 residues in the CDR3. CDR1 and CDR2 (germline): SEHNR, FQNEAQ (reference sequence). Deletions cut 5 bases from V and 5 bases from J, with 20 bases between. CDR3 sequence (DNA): TGTGCCAGCAGCCCGGGACTGGAACGGGGCATAGATACGCAGTATTTT. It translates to CASSPGLERGIDTQYF.

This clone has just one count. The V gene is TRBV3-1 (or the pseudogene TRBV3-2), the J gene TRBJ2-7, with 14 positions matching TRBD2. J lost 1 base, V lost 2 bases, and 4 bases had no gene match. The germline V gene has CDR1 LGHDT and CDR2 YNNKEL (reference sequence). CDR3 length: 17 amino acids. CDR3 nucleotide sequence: TGTGCCAGCAGCCAATCGGGACTAGCGGGAGCTTCCTACGAGCAGTACTTC. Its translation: CASSQSGLAGASYEQYF.

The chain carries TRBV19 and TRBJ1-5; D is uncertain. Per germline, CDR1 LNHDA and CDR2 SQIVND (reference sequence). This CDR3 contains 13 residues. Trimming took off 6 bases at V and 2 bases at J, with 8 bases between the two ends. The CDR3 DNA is TGTGCCAGTAGGGCGGTTGGCAATCAGCCCCAGCATTTT. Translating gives CASRAVGNQPQHF.

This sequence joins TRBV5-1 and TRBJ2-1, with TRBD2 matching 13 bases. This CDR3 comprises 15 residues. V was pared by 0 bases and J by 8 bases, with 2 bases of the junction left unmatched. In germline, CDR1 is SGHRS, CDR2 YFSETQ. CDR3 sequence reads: CASSLGLAGGYEQFF. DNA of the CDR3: TGCGCCAGCAGCTTGGGACTAGCGGGAGGATATGAGCAGTTCTTC.

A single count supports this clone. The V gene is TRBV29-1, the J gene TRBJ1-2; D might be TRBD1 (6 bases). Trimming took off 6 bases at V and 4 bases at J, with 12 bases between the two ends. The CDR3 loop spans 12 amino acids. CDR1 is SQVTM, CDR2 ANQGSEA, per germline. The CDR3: CSVEGTPYGYTF. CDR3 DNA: TGCAGCGTCGAGGGGACACCCTATGGCTACACCTTC.